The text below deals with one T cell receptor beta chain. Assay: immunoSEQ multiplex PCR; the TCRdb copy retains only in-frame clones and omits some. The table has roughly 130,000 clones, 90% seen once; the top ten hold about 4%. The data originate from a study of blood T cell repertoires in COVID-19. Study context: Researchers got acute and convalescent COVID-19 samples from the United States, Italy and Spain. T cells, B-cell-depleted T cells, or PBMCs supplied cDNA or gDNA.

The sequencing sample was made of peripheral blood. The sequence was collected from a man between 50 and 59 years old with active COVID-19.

As DNA, the CDR3 is TGTGCCACCAGCCCGGGACTAGCGGGAAGTACAGATACGCAGTATTTT. Its protein product is CATSPGLAGSTDTQYF. This chain links TRBV15 with TRBJ2-3; 13 bases fit TRBD2. Per germline, CDR1 LNHNV and CDR2 YYDKDF (reference sequence). Germline trimming cut 5 bases from V and 3 bases from J; bases unmatched to any gene: 5. CDR3 length: 16 residues.